This T cell receptor (beta chain) was sequenced for a study of radiotherapy plus CTLA-4 blockade in lung cancer. Study-wide context: Disease control was achieved by approximately 30% of patients, and objective responses by 18%.

The assay was immunoSEQ multiplex PCR, and TCRdb's table has in-frame clones only and misses some. The sample gives approximately 72,000 clones, over 65% of which show up once; 7% to 8.5% is in the top ten. In chemo-refractory metastatic non-small-cell lung cancer, patients got ipilimumab CTLA-4 blockade together with focal radiation. V was clipped by 3 bases and J by 0 bases, with 12 bases between them. Per germline, CDR1 KGHSH and CDR2 LQKENI. CDR3 length: 16 amino acids. The input for sequencing was peripheral blood, taken from a patient treated with radiotherapy plus ipilimumab. This receptor was identified in a human donor with non-small cell lung cancer who had a complete response to radiotherapy plus ipilimumab. The chain has TRBV18 and TRBJ1-5, with D unclear. Written as DNA, the CDR3 is TGTGCCAGCTCACCTTACCAGTTGAATAGCAATCAGCCCCAGCATTTT. This codes for CASSPYQLNSNQPQHF.